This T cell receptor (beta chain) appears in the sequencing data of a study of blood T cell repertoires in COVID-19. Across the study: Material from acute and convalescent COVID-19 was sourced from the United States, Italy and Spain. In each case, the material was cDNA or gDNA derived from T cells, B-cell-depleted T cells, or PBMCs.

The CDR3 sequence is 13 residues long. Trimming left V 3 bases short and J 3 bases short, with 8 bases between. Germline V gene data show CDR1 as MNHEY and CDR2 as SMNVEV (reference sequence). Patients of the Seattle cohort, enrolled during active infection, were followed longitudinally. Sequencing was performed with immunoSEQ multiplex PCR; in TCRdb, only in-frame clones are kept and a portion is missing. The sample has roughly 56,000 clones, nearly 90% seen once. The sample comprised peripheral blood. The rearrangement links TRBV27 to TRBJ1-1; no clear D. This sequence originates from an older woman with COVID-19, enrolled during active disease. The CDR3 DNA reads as TGTGCCAGCAGTTTGGTTAGAGACACTGAAGCTTTCTTT. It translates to CASSLVRDTEAFF.